This T cell receptor beta chain was profiled in a study of cytomegalovirus exposure and HLA in healthy donors (dated by TCRdb to 2016 to 2017). Background for the entire study: An earlier analysis of approximately 550 of the donors reported 250 to 300 Gb of sequence data and 117 million unique TCR beta sequences from roughly 200 million T cells. Across 398 genotyped donors of the cohort, an average of about 250,000 unique TCR beta nucleotide sequences per donor were sequenced, and about a sixth of those sequences were non-productive. Donor age, sex, ethnicity and CMV serostatus were collected together with the repertoire data. To study patterns of TCR occurrence, a later analysis re-analyzed previously published TCR beta repertoires from under 750 donors and added high-resolution HLA genotyping. To predict cytomegalovirus infection status, the study combined high-throughput TCR immunosequencing, statistical association of individual TCRs with disease status, and machine learning. The aim of the study was to test whether cataloging public T cell receptors could identify signatures of past pathogen exposure. Rather than using new phenotypic data, the later analysis identified candidate immune exposures from TCR beta sequences and from how often those sequences occurred across donors. Roughly 300 gigabases of sequencing data and 70 million to 85 million unique TCR sequences were included in an early release covering roughly 700 HLA-typed donors. An earlier analysis of approximately 630 of the donors applied high-throughput TCR beta sequencing to assess whether each TCR beta V gene segment acted as functional or pseudogenic. A separate validation cohort of about 110 different subjects was used in addition to the roughly 720-subject first cohort. Roughly five DR-DQ haplotypes were treated as single units for association and clustering because of strong linkage in the cohort. Typing coverage varied by locus: 629-630 donors for A, B, C, DRB1 and DQB1; approximately 520 for DQA1; nearly 610 for DPA1; approximately 470 for DPB1. Of the 300 to 450 genotyped donors, 75% to 85% were placed in the genetic ancestry cluster associated with self-reported Caucasian donors. A later genetic analysis used genome-wide SNP genotypes for about three fifths of the 666 donors, treating that subset as a discovery cohort. Class I and class II HLA loci were covered by the typing at four-digit resolution. The study used immunosequencing to profile the T cell repertoires of 666 subjects and linked those repertoires to cytomegalovirus serostatus. Every repertoire in the discovery cohort had been generated on one and the same sequencing platform. Points the paper makes about the study in general: The classifier was reported to diagnose cytomegalovirus status with high specificity and sensitivity in both the original and validation cohorts. According to a later analysis, parvovirus B19, influenza, CMV and Epstein-Barr virus appeared linked to several top co-occurrence clusters. This cohort had only TCR beta chains sequenced, and the lack of alpha or paired-chain data limited which features could be detected. Because counts were too low, seventeen rarely observed V segments, including chromosome 9 orphons, were excluded from the earlier analysis of 500 to 700 of the donors. A later analysis found that most CMV-associated TCR beta chains appeared HLA-restricted, with HLA associations seemingly driven largely by CMV exposure. A further reported finding was that TCR beta sequences accurately predicted the HLA-A and HLA-B alleles for most subjects in the first cohort. A later genetic analysis associated a missense DCLRE1C variant with V-gene and J-gene trimming of TCR beta chains, and an independent cohort replicated the association. In a later analysis, HLA-associated TCR beta chains were found to be more clonally expanded and to have lower generation probabilities than equally common non-associated chains. A few of the identified cytomegalovirus-associated TCR beta chains were confirmed in vitro to be specific for cytomegalovirus antigens. The 87-base-pair reads could not distinguish some IMGT-functional V segments, including TRBV6-2 and TRBV6-3, so those segments were excluded. Assigning TCR associations to individual alleles was difficult when HLA alleles, especially DR and DQ, strongly co-occurred. Linkage disequilibrium might explain the correlated functional status among segregating V segments, but an unknown experimental factor could not be excluded. Because HLA typing was missing for some donors at each locus, association tests included only the typed subset. Compared with the roughly 700-donor mean, donors in an Asian-associated ancestry cluster had fewer N-insertions in productive TCRs, according to a later genetic analysis. According to the authors, the approach could potentially be generalized to other disease states and immunological phenotypes. The study gave a list of over 150 TCR beta chains associated with cytomegalovirus. According to a later analysis, TCR association rates differed among HLA loci, with DRB1 alleles showing the most associated TCRs and HLA-C alleles showing the fewest. In an earlier analysis of around 600 of the donors, most TCR beta V segments appeared in productive rearrangements about 90% or about 30% of the time, broadly matching IMGT annotations. The only immune exposure information available for the cohort was CMV serostatus. Specific HLA alleles were associated with 16,951 TCR beta sequences at a false discovery rate of 0.05 in a later analysis. The presence/absence analyses assumed that sequencing depth was roughly uniform across donors, and that assumption may not be true. Most TCR sequences were seen in very few donors, while some public TCRs were found in many individuals. A cluster of highly shared sequence variants was judged likely to represent a technical artifact of the sequencing pipeline.

The cohort comprised several hundred healthy bone marrow donors. At the time of sampling, every cohort member was nominally healthy, though immune exposures that went unrecorded were likely present. The donor was CMV seropositive and was included in the group of 300 or so seropositive cohort members. Every donor gave a peripheral blood sample, and the peripheral blood mononuclear cells from that sample were used for TCR beta sequencing. The Qiagen DNeasy Blood Extraction Kit was used to extract genomic DNA from the blood cell samples. Libraries were prepared through the immunoSEQ multiplex PCR assay. For the multiplex PCR, a mixture combining 60 forward primers for TCR Vbeta segments and 13 reverse primers for TCR Jbeta segments was used. A multiplex PCR assay on genomic DNA amplified the CDR3 region of rearranged TCR beta genes. The amplified TCR beta libraries were sequenced on the Illumina HiSeq System as 87-base-pair reads. The published analysis was carried out like this. A later analysis counted tens of millions of unique TCR beta chains across the 670 or so repertoires, and around 9.9 million of these chains were shared by at least two donors. A nearest-neighbor algorithm error-corrected the raw reads and collapsed the reads into unique sequences, merging closely related sequences to remove PCR and sequencing errors. Alignment of CDR3 sequences to IMGT reference sequences was used to assign V, D and J gene segments. Each retained sequence needed at least a six-nucleotide match to both a V gene segment and a J gene segment. Rearrangements were classified as productive when the CDR3 lacked stop codons and remained in frame with V and J, and all other rearrangements were classified as non-productive. Following IMGT convention, CDR3 was defined as the stretch from the second conserved V-encoded cysteine to the conserved J-encoded phenylalanine. Sequences without an unambiguous match to a single V gene segment were excluded from the earlier analysis of several hundred of the donors. An earlier analysis of fewer than 650 of the donors classified V segments as functional when productive rearrangements were above 56.7% and as segregating when the standard deviation between donors was above 5%. A statistical classification framework was built for diagnosing cytomegalovirus status from the catalog of TCR beta chain sequences. In a later analysis, TCR nucleotide sequences were compared against IMGT/GENE-DB human TR gene sequences so that V and J genes could be assigned. In a later analysis, CDR3 sequences and most-parsimonious VDJ recombination scenarios were assigned using the TCRdist pipeline. In a later analysis, each TCR beta chain was defined by its CDR3 amino acid sequence together with its V-gene family, and reads lacking a unique V-gene family were excluded. To address suspected cross-contamination and a sequencing artifact, a later analysis removed over 500 highly shared, low-generation-probability nucleotide sequences. A later analysis calculated a clonal expansion index for each public chain from normalized within-repertoire ranks of inferred template counts. A later analysis computed generation probabilities with a VDJ recombination model fitted to out-of-frame rearrangements, and checked the results against IGoR. A later analysis scored TCR-TCR, TCR-HLA and TCR-CMV co-occurrence with hypergeometric tests, applying a repertoire-size bias correction to TCR pairs. In a later analysis, false discovery rates were estimated by permuting HLA or CMV assignments 20 times. In a later analysis, co-occurring TCRs were grouped with DBSCAN, and TCRdist sequence similarity was added when clustering was performed within HLA-allele-positive subsets. Co-occurrence clustering excluded repertoires with fewer than 30,000 or more than 120,000 public chains, plus five with anomalous nucleotide sharing. TCRdb took this table from immuneACCESS and kept in-frame rearrangements with V and J called. Such tables lack part of the clones; where checked against another copy, unresolved V genes explain under half of the gap, and the rest is unexplained. For V, J and clone size, that table is used; D and trimming come from the DNA. The sample yields about 150,000 clones; around 79% were counted once. The ten largest clones capture roughly 8% of the sample.

V loses 4 bases at its end and J loses 5 bases; junction bases beyond the gene matches: 4. CDR1 and CDR2 (SGHRS, YFSETQ) derive from the germline V gene. From the cysteine up to the phenylalanine, the CDR3 has a length of 15 residues. The read is trimmed to its CDR3 DNA, 45 bases read in frame from base 1. As to this clone: Its specific antigen is unknown. No per-base quality is available; no much larger clone lies one base away.

Sequenced: PBMCs. The origin of this receptor is a man aged 30 to 39 in good health and CMV-seropositive. The chain links TRBV5-1 with TRBJ2-3; 13 middle bases align to TRBD2. CDR3 region: CASSKRLAGGDTQYF. The bases read TGCGCCAGCAGCAAAAGACTAGCGGGAGGAGATACGCAGTATTTT. Full variable domain (CDR3 extended with the reference TRBV5-1 and TRBJ2-3 proteins): KAGVTQTPRYLIKTRGQQVTLSCSPISGHRSVSWYQQTPGQGLQFLFEYFSETQRNKGNFPGRFSGRQFSNSRSEMNVSTLELGDSALYLCASSKRLAGGDTQYFGPGTRLTVL.